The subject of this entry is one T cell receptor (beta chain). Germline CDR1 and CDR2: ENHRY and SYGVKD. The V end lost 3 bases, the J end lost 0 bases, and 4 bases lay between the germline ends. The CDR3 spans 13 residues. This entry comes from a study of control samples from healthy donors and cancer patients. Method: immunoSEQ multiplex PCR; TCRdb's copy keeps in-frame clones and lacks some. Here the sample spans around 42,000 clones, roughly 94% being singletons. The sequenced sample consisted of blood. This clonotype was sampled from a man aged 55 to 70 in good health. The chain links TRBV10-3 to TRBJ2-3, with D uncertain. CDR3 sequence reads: CAISDGSTDTQYF. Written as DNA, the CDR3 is TGTGCCATCAGTGACGGCAGCACAGATACGCAGTATTTT.